This T cell receptor (beta chain) derives from a study of blood T cell repertoires in COVID-19 (TCRdb year 2020). Study-level background: Samples covering the acute and convalescent phases of COVID-19 were provided by collaborators in the United States, Italy and Spain. The material from the prospective study consisted of cDNA or gDNA derived from T cells, B-cell-depleted T cells, or PBMCs. Subjects who had been exposed to COVID-19, were actively infected with it, or had recovered from it provided the deeply sampled blood TCRbeta repertoires that made up the dataset. The repertoires were made available in a free public database intended to serve as a resource for research on the immune response to SARS-CoV-2. Samples were obtained from the ongoing ImmuneRACE study (first 160 participants) and from 1,200 or so subjects provided by 6 global collaborators. The sample metadata nearly always contained a de-identified subject ID, COVID-19 status, age in years and sex. Where available, HLA class I and class II types were obtained from metadata supplied by the sample provider rather than from assay-based typing. What the authors observed across the whole study: Clinical and demographic metadata were provided uncurated, with the amount varying by source and participant.

In the prospective study, participants were roughly 18 to 90 years old, resided in 20 to 30 geographic areas of the United States, and were enrolled through a virtual design. Cohort assignment in the prospective study relied on participant-reported clinical history from a screening survey and a study questionnaire. For ImmuneRACE Cohort 3, a participant was defined as recovered based on two consecutive negative NP/OP PCR tests, clearance by a healthcare professional, or resolution of symptoms. In the prospective study, mobile phlebotomists collected whole blood, serum and a nasopharyngeal or oropharyngeal swab from each participant. Additional blood draws and questionnaires over an approximately two-month period could optionally be provided by prospective study participants. Prospective study blood samples were shipped either frozen or at room temperature before DNA extraction. Trimming at the junction amounts to 1 base on V and 6 bases on J, and the germline ends lie 9 bases apart. CDR3 length: 14 amino acids, cysteine to phenylalanine. Just the 42-base CDR3 DNA is kept, in frame starting at base 1. From a lookup of the germline V gene (reference sequence), CDR1 and CDR2 are SSHAT and FNYEAQ.

Comment on this clone: The antigen it binds to is not known. Per-nucleotide qualities are absent, and no much larger clonotype sits a single base away.

The immunoSEQ Assay, a bias-controlled multiplex PCR, was used to amplify TCRbeta CDR3 regions from genomic DNA. The authors' analysis ran thus. Within the assay, amplification of reference gene primers was used to estimate how many nucleated cells each sample contained. Sequence reads were collapsed and filtered to measure the absolute abundance of every unique TCRbeta CDR3 rearrangement. For each sample, productive Simpson clonality was calculated by taking the square root of Simpson's diversity index across productive rearrangements. Here the immuneACCESS table is served through TCRdb, limited to in-frame sequences with V and J called. Missing clones are a known gap in these copies; in checked studies unresolved V genes cover under half, and the rest lacks a known reason. V and J calls and clone size follow that table, whereas D and trimming were derived from the DNA. The sample table lists 150,000 to 200,000 clones, over 70% of them with a count of one. The ten largest clones take up roughly 13% of the sample.

Here the chain combines TRBV7-7 and TRBJ2-2, with TRBD2 as a weak D call on 5 bases. Specimen: PBMCs or T cells enriched from blood (not recorded which). The receptor was derived from a woman in her sixties or seventies who had recovered from COVID-19. The CDR3 corresponds to CASSLESGAGELFF. The sequenced DNA: TGTGCCAGCAGCTTAGAGTCCGGGGCCGGGGAGCTGTTTTTT.